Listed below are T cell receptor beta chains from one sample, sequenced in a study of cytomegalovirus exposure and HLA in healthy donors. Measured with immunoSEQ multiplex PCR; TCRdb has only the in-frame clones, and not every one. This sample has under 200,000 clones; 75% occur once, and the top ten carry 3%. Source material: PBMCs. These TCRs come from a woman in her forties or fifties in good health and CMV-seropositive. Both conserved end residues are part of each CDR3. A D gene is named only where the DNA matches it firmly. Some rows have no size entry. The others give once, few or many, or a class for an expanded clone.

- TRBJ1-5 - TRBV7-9 CASSFYHGGSNQPQHF TGTGCCAGCAGCTTTTATCACGGGGGAAGCAATCAGCCCCAGCATTTT
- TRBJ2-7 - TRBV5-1 CASSLTGSSSYEQYF TGCGCCAGCAGCTTAACAGGGTCTAGCTCCTACGAGCAGTACTTC
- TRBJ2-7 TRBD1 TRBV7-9 CASSIRDSNEQYF TGTGCCAGCAGCATCCGGGACAGTAACGAGCAGTACTTC
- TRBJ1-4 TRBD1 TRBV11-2 CASSYPEQGMEKLFF TGTGCCAGCAGCTACCCCGAACAGGGGATGGAAAAACTGTTTTTT
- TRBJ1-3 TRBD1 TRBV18 CASSSGQGASSGNTIYF TGTGCCAGCTCAAGCGGACAGGGGGCTTCGTCTGGAAACACCATATATTTT
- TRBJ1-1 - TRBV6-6 CASSYGREAFF TGTGCCAGCAGTTACGGGCGTGAAGCTTTCTTT
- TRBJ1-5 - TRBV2 CASNRQANQPQHF TGTGCCAGCAATCGACAGGCAAATCAGCCCCAGCATTTT
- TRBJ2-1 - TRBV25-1 CASSDTPASTAFHNEQFF TGTGCCAGCAGCGACACCCCCGCTTCGACAGCCTTTCACAATGAGCAGTTCTTC
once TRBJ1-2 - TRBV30 CAWSGGLGANYGYTF TGTGCCTGGAGTGGCGGTCTGGGAGCTAACTATGGCTACACCTTC
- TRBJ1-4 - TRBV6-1 CASRLTGKANEKLFF TGTGCCAGCAGGCTCACAGGGAAGGCTAATGAAAAACTGTTTTTT
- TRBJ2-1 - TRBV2 CASSTYNEQFF TGTGCCAGCAGCACCTACAATGAGCAGTTCTTC
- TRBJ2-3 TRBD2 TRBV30 CAWSWGGDTQYF TGTGCCTGGAGTTGGGGGGGGGATACGCAGTATTTT
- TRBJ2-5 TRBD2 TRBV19 CASSVTSGQETQYF TGTGCCAGTAGTGTCACTAGCGGCCAAGAGACCCAGTACTTC
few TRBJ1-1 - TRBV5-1 CASSLGQATEAFF TGCGCCAGCAGCTTGGGGCAGGCCACTGAAGCTTTCTTT
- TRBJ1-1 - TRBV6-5 CASSYGGQSEAFF TGTGCCAGCAGTTACGGCGGACAGTCTGAAGCTTTCTTT
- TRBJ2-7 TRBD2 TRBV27 CASSFAVSGGRLYEQYF TGTGCCAGCAGTTTCGCGGTTAGCGGGGGACGCCTCTACGAGCAGTACTTC
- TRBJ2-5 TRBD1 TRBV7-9 CSSSGGQGKETQYF TGTTCCAGCAGCGGCGGACAGGGGAAAGAGACCCAGTACTTC
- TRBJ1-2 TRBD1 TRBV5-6 CASSYGTGGYTF TGTGCCAGCAGCTATGGGACAGGCGGCTACACCTTC
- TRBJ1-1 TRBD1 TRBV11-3 CASSLNYGTGDTEAFF TGTGCCAGCAGCTTGAATTACGGGACAGGAGACACTGAAGCTTTCTTT
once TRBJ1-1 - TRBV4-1 CASSPAWRTSEGTEAFF TGCGCCAGCAGCCCCGCCTGGCGTACTAGCGAGGGCACTGAAGCTTTCTTT
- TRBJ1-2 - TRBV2 CASTGTSYGYTF TGTGCCAGCACCGGGACAAGCTATGGCTACACCTTC
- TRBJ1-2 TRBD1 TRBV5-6 CASSVGQARYGYTF TGTGCCAGCAGCGTGGGACAGGCCCGCTATGGCTACACCTTC
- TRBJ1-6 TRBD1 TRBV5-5 CASSIWDRASPLHF TGTGCCAGCAGCATATGGGACAGGGCTTCACCCCTCCACTTT
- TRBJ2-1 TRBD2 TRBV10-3 CAISESFLAGGGNEQFF TGTGCCATCAGTGAGTCGTTTCTAGCGGGGGGGGGCAATGAGCAGTTCTTC
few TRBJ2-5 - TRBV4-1 CASRLLFGSQETQYF TGCGCCAGCAGGCTTCTGTTCGGTTCCCAAGAGACCCAGTACTTC
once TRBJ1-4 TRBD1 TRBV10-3 CAISSGTVEKLFF TGTGCCATCAGCTCCGGGACAGTTGAAAAACTGTTTTTT
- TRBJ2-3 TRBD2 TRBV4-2 CASSQEIAGADTQYF TGTGCCAGCAGCCAAGAGATAGCGGGGGCAGATACGCAGTATTTT
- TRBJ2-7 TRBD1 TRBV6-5 CASSVRQGASEQYF TGTGCCAGCAGTGTAAGACAGGGGGCAAGCGAGCAGTACTTC
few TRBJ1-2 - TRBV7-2 CASSPRARGGEGYTF TGTGCCAGCAGCCCAAGGGCCAGGGGAGGGGAGGGCTACACCTTC
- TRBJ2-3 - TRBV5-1 CASSLAGGLTDTQYF TGCGCCAGCAGCTTGGCCGGCGGCCTCACAGATACGCAGTATTTT
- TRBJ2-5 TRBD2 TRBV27 CASSLRGGPQETQYF TGTGCCAGCAGTTTACGGGGGGGCCCCCAAGAGACCCAGTACTTC
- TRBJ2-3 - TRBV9 CASSRSGGATDTQYF TGTGCCAGCAGCCGATCGGGCGGGGCTACAGATACGCAGTATTTT
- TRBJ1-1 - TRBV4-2 CASTQLREAEAFF TGTGCCAGCACCCAACTCCGGGAGGCTGAAGCTTTCTTT
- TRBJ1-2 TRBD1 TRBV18 CASSTSGTGGVYGYTF TGTGCCAGCTCAACCTCGGGGACAGGGGGAGTCTATGGCTACACCTTC
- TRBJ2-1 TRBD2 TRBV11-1 CASSLASGKTTYNEQFF TGTGCCAGCAGCTTAGCGAGCGGGAAGACTACCTACAATGAGCAGTTCTTC
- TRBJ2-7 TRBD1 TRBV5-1 CASSGMQGAHEQYF TGCGCCAGCAGCGGGATGCAGGGGGCACACGAGCAGTACTTC
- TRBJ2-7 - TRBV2 CASSGQTSGSYEQYF TGTGCCAGCAGTGGACAGACTAGTGGGTCCTACGAGCAGTACTTC
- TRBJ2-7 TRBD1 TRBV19 CASSKMTGSEQYF TGTGCCAGTAGTAAAATGACAGGGTCCGAGCAGTACTTC
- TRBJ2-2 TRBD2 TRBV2 CASTQLAGGNTGELFF TGTGCCAGCACCCAACTAGCGGGGGGGAACACCGGGGAGCTGTTTTTT
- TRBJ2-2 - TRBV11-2 CASSLDARGHGELFF TGTGCCAGCAGCTTAGATGCGCGGGGGCACGGGGAGCTGTTTTTT
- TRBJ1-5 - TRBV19 CASSPLNRLSPRSNQPQHF TGTGCCAGTAGTCCCCTTAACAGGCTTTCTCCACGTAGCAATCAGCCCCAGCATTTT
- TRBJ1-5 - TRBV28 CASSLVGNQPQHF TGTGCCAGCAGTTTAGTAGGCAATCAGCCCCAGCATTTT
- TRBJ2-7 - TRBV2 CASGGTPKYEQYF TGTGCCAGCGGGGGGACTCCCAAATACGAGCAGTACTTC
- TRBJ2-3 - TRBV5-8 CASSLAGVDTQYF TGTGCCAGCAGCCTAGCAGGGGTGGATACGCAGTATTTT
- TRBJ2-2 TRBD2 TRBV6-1 CASQTSGGASGELFF TGTGCCAGCCAAACTAGCGGGGGGGCATCCGGGGAGCTGTTTTTT